This entry lists 6 T cell receptor beta chains sequenced from one sample in a study of cytomegalovirus exposure and HLA in healthy donors (dated by TCRdb to 2016 to 2017). Libraries were built with the immunoSEQ multiplex PCR assay. The multiplex PCR relied on a mix of 60 forward primers for TCR Vbeta segments and 13 reverse primers for TCR Jbeta segments. The table comes from immuneACCESS by way of TCRdb, which keeps in-frame sequences with V and J called. Part of the clones is missing from these tables; in studies checked, under half for an unresolved V gene and the rest for unknown reasons. This sample lists about 180,000 clones; about four fifths were detected once. Together, the top ten hold 4% to 5% of the sample. The sequenced sample was PBMCs. The receptors were sampled from a woman under 30 in good health and CMV-seropositive.

The J gene is TRBJ2-7, the V gene TRBV18, with a tentative D call TRBD1 (6 bases). CDR1 KGHSH and CDR2 LQKENI come from the germline V gene. Trimming took 4 bases from V and 0 from J, leaving 19 bases between them. The CDR3 is made up of 17 amino acids. The CDR3 region is CASSQGVSKMSSYEQYF. CDR3 nucleotide sequence: TGTGCCAGCTCACAGGGGGTTAGTAAGATGAGCTCCTACGAGCAGTACTTC.

The chain recombines TRBV2 with TRBJ1-2; D possibly corresponds to TRBD1 (6 bases). The CDR3 extends over 16 amino acids. V lost 4 bases and J lost 6, with 21 bases in between. The germline gives CDR1 SNHLY, CDR2 FYNNEI. CDR3 DNA sequence: TGTGCCAGCAGTGCTGTCTCGGCCACAGGGTCAGATGGCTACACCTTC. It translates to CASSAVSATGSDGYTF.

The CDR3: CASSLSRVNEKLFF. CDR3 DNA: TGTGCCAGCAGCTTATCACGGGTTAATGAAAAACTGTTTTTT. The gene calls are TRBV7-9 and TRBJ1-4, with D unclear. Trimming took off 2 bases at V and 4 bases at J, with 8 bases between the two ends. The CDR3 runs to 14 residues. Looked up from germline, CDR1 is SEHNR and CDR2 is FQNEAQ (reference sequence).

The chain recombines TRBV30 with TRBJ1-2; D is unclear. Germline V CDR1 and CDR2: GTSNPN, SVGIG (reference sequence). The CDR3 has 15 residues. V lost 1 base, J lost 3 bases, and 15 bases lay in between. The CDR3 sequence: CAWSGQVELYYGYTF. CDR3 DNA sequence: TGTGCCTGGAGTGGCCAGGTCGAACTTTACTATGGCTACACCTTC.

This sequence joins TRBV4-1 and TRBJ2-5; TRBD1 might be the D (5 bases). Trimming pared 3 bases from V and 2 bases from J, leaving 7 bases between. The CDR3 has 13 residues. Germline V gives CDR1 MGHRA, CDR2 YSYEKL. The CDR3 DNA is TGCGCCAGCAGCCATGCAGGGCAAGAGACCCAGTACTTC. This translates into CASSHAGQETQYF.

The rearrangement links TRBV6-1 to TRBJ1-5; 7 bases map to TRBD1. V lost 7 bases to trimming and J lost 7 bases; unmatched junction nucleotides: 10. Germline V lookup: CDR1 MNHNS, CDR2 SASEGT. The CDR3 sequence is 14 residues long. In nucleotides, the CDR3 is TGTGCCAGCAACCACAGGGGAGGAGGACAGCCCCAGCATTTT. Translated, it gives CASNHRGGGQPQHF.